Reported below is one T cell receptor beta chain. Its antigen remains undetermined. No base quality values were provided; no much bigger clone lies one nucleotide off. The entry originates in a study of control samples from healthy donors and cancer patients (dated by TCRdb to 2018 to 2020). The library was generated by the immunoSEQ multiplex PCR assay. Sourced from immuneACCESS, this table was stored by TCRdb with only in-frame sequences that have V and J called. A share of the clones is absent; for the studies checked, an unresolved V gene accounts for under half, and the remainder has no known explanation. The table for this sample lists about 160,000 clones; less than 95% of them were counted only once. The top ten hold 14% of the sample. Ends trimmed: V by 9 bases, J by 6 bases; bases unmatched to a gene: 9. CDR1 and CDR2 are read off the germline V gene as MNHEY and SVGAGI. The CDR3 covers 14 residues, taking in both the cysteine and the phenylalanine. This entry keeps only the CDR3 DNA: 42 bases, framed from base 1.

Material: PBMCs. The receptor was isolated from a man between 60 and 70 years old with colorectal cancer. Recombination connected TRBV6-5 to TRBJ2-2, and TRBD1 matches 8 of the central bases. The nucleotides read TGTGCCAGTCAGGGACAGGTTCTCGCCGGGGAGCTGTTTTTT. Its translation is CASQGQVLAGELFF.